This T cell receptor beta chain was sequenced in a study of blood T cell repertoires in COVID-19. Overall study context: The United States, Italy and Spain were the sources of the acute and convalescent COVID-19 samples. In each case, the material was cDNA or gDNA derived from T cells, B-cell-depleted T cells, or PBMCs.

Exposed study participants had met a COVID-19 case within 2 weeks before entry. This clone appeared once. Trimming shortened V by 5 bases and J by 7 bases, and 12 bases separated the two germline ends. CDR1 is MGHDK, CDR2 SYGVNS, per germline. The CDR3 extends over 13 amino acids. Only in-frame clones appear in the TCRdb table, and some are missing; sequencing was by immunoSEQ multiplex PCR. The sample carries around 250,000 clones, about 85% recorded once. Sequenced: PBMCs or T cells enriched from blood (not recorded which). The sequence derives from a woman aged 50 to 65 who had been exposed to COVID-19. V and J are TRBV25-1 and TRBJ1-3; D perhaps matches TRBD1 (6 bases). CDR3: CASSSTGYNTIYF. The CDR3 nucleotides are TGTGCCAGCAGTTCCACAGGGTATAACACCATATATTTT.